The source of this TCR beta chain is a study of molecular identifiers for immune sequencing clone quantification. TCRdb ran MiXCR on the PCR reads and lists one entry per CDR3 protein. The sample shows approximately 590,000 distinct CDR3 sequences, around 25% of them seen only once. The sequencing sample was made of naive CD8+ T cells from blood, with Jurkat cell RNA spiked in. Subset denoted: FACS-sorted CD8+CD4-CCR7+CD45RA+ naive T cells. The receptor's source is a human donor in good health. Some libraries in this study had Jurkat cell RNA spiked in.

Written as DNA, the CDR3 is TGTGCCAGCAGCACCTGGACGGAAACCTACGAGCAGTACTTC. It is translated as CASSTWTETYEQYF. J is TRBJ2-7 and V is TRBV11-2, with D unclear. The germline V and J ends were trimmed by 5 bases and 2 bases, with 13 bases remaining between them. There are 14 residues in the CDR3. CDR1 is SGHAT and CDR2 is FQNNGV in the germline V gene.